This is a list of T cell receptor beta chains from one sample in a study of long-term antiretroviral therapy in people with HIV. Assay used: immunoSEQ multiplex PCR; TCRdb lists only in-frame clones, some missing. Found here are approximately 22,000 clones, about 86% of them singletons; the top ten hold 4% to 5%. The source was unsorted PBMCs, collected 1.3 years after starting antiretroviral therapy. These receptors all stem from a man aged 55 to 69 with HIV. Both conserved end residues are part of each CDR3. Each record gives: D gene, V gene, clone size, J gene, CDR3 DNA, CDR3 protein. D genes are given only for firm matches. The size field is filled for only some rows; it gives once, few, many or a size class.

D: -
V: TRBV7-3
size: -
J: TRBJ1-1
DNA: TGTGCCAGCGGCTCGGGCGGGGACACTGAAGCTTTCTTT
CDR3: CASGSGGDTEAFF

D: -
V: TRBV6-5
size: -
J: TRBJ1-3
DNA: TGTGCCAGCAGTTACTCGGCCTCTGGAAACACCATATATTTT
CDR3: CASSYSASGNTIYF

D: -
V: TRBV27
size: -
J: TRBJ1-1
DNA: TGTGCCAGCAGTTTAATAGGGGACACTGAAGCTTTCTTT
CDR3: CASSLIGDTEAFF

D: -
V: TRBV2
size: -
J: TRBJ1-4
DNA: TGTGCCAGCAGTGGAGGGAGGGCAGCTAATGAAAAACTGTTTTTT
CDR3: CASSGGRAANEKLFF

D: -
V: TRBV19
size: -
J: TRBJ2-3
DNA: TGTGCCAGTAGTGTGGGACTTGGGCCAGATACGCAGTATTTT
CDR3: CASSVGLGPDTQYF

D: -
V: TRBV6-1
size: -
J: TRBJ2-7
DNA: TGTGCCAGCAGAGACAGCGTAACCTACGAGCAGTACTTC
CDR3: CASRDSVTYEQYF

D: TRBD2
V: TRBV5-4
size: -
J: TRBJ2-5
DNA: TGTGCCAGCAGCTTCTCGGCGGGAGGGGAGACCCAGTACTTC
CDR3: CASSFSAGGETQYF

D: -
V: TRBV2
size: -
J: TRBJ2-7
DNA: TGTGCCAGCCTAGGGACGGCATCTCCCTACGAGCAGTACTTC
CDR3: CASLGTASPYEQYF

D: -
V: TRBV11-3
size: -
J: TRBJ2-7
DNA: TGTGCCAGCAGCCCCCGACAGCGGAGGTGCGAGCAGTACTTC
CDR3: CASSPRQRRCEQYF

D: -
V: TRBV5-1
size: -
J: TRBJ2-1
DNA: TGCGCCAGCAGCTTCTTCCGGGACACTTCCCCTGAGCAGTTCTTC
CDR3: CASSFFRDTSPEQFF

D: -
V: TRBV19
size: -
J: TRBJ2-6
DNA: TGTGCCAGTAGTATAGTTGGACGAGGGGGGGCTGGGGCCAACGTCCTGACTTTC
CDR3: CASSIVGRGGAGANVLTF

D: -
V: TRBV29-1
size: -
J: TRBJ2-1
DNA: TGCAGCGTTGTAGGGACCGCCAGCTCCTACAATGAGCAGTTCTTC
CDR3: CSVVGTASSYNEQFF

D: -
V: TRBV13
size: -
J: TRBJ2-1
DNA: TGTGCCAGCAGTCGACGGGCCCATGGGGGGAATGAGCAGTTCTTC
CDR3: CASSRRAHGGNEQFF

D: -
V: TRBV19
size: -
J: TRBJ2-3
DNA: TGTGCCAGTAGTATGGCGCGAAATACGCAGTATTTT
CDR3: CASSMARNTQYF

D: TRBD2
V: TRBV2
size: -
J: TRBJ2-3
DNA: TGTGCCAGCGCACAAGATACTAGCGCAGATACGCAGTATTTT
CDR3: CASAQDTSADTQYF

D: -
V: TRBV2
size: -
J: TRBJ1-2
DNA: TGTGCCAGCAGTGAAGGGGCCTCCGCCTTC
CDR3: CASSEGASAF

D: -
V: TRBV2
size: -
J: TRBJ2-7
DNA: TGTGCCAGCGCAGACAGATCCTACGAGCAGTACTTC
CDR3: CASADRSYEQYF

D: -
V: TRBV28
size: once
J: TRBJ2-2
DNA: TGTGCCAGCAGTCCTGTTTGGGGCGGGGCGAACACCGGGGAGCTGTTTTTT
CDR3: CASSPVWGGANTGELFF

D: TRBD2
V: TRBV27
size: once
J: TRBJ2-2
DNA: TGTGCCAGCAGTCCACTAGCGGGAGGGAACACCGGGGAGCTGTTTTTT
CDR3: CASSPLAGGNTGELFF

D: -
V: TRBV6-5
size: -
J: TRBJ1-5
DNA: TGTGCCAGCAGTTACGCGGTGGGGGACAATCAGCCCCAGCATTTT
CDR3: CASSYAVGDNQPQHF

D: TRBD1
V: TRBV28
size: -
J: TRBJ1-2
DNA: TGTGCCAGCAGTGAGGGGGCCTATTCTAACTATGGCTACACCTTC
CDR3: CASSEGAYSNYGYTF

D: -
V: TRBV27
size: once
J: TRBJ1-5
DNA: TGTGCCAGCAGCAATAGCAATCAGCCCCAGCATTTT
CDR3: CASSNSNQPQHF

D: -
V: TRBV4-1
size: once
J: TRBJ1-6
DNA: TGCGCCAGCAGCCAAGAATGGGTCCAGATTAATTCACCCCTCCACTTT
CDR3: CASSQEWVQINSPLHF

D: -
V: TRBV14
size: -
J: TRBJ2-1
DNA: TGTGCCAGCAGCCAAGCCCTCAGTGGCATCGATGAGCAGTTCTTC
CDR3: CASSQALSGIDEQFF

D: -
V: TRBV18
size: -
J: TRBJ1-3
DNA: TGTGCCAGCTCGTATACAGGGAAAGGAAACACCATATATTTT
CDR3: CASSYTGKGNTIYF

D: TRBD1
V: TRBV18
size: -
J: TRBJ1-2
DNA: TGTGCCAGCTCACCGAGTCGACAGGGTGTGGGCTACACCTTC
CDR3: CASSPSRQGVGYTF

D: TRBD1
V: TRBV7-8
size: once
J: TRBJ1-1
DNA: TGTGCCAGCAGCTTAAATGAGGGACAGGGGCTCACTGAAGCTTTCTTT
CDR3: CASSLNEGQGLTEAFF

D: -
V: TRBV5-1
size: -
J: TRBJ1-2
DNA: TGCGCCAGCAGCTTGGGCGATACAGCGGACAGCTATGGCTACACCTTC
CDR3: CASSLGDTADSYGYTF